This passage covers 18 T cell receptor beta chains from one sample sequenced in a study of T cell repertoires in cytomegalovirus infection. From the reads, TCRdb called clonotypes with MiXCR, one entry per CDR3 protein. The table has under 350,000 distinct CDR3 sequences, over 7.5% seen once. The sequenced material came from PBMCs. The receptor set was obtained from a human donor in good health (CMV status not recorded). Some clones in this sample may be carry-over from other donors' samples.

In its sample, this clonotype was seen a few times. The chain is built from TRBV28 and TRBJ2-3; possibly TRBD1 or TRBD2 for D (5 bases each). The CDR3 runs to 15 residues. Per germline, CDR1 MDHEN and CDR2 SYDVKM. V was shortened by 3 bases and J by 2 bases, with 12 bases between the two germline ends. CDR3 region: CASSFEGSITDTQYF. The CDR3, as DNA: TGTGCCAGCAGTTTCGAGGGGTCCATCACAGATACGCAGTATTTT.

There are many counts of this clonotype. The chain couples TRBV11-2 to TRBJ2-2, with 9 bases that match TRBD1. The CDR3 spans 16 residues. CDR1 SGHAT and CDR2 FQNNGV come from the germline V gene. Trimming took 4 bases from V and 4 from J; bases not matched to a gene: 7. CDR3 bases: TGTGCCAGCAGCTCCCCACCGGGACAGGGCACCGGGGAGCTGTTTTTT. It yields the protein CASSSPPGQGTGELFF.

This clonotype has just a few counts. The chain employs TRBV7-9 and TRBJ2-1; the match to TRBD2 covers 10 bases. Germline lookup yields CDR1 SEHNR and CDR2 FQNEAQ (reference sequence). This CDR3 spans 16 amino acids. V shed 5 bases and J 7 bases; nucleotides not matched to a gene: 11. In DNA form, the CDR3 reads TGTGCCAGCAGCCTCATCAGCGGGGGGGCGAGGAATGAGCAGTTCTTC. This gives the protein CASSLISGGARNEQFF.

This clonotype occurred many times. J is TRBJ2-2 and V is TRBV12-3 or TRBV12-4; D gene ambiguous. V lost 2 bases to trimming and J lost 5 bases, with 6 bases between them. The CDR3 spans 13 residues. The CDR3 DNA follows: TGTGCCAGCAGTTTACGATCGACCGGGGAGCTGTTTTTT. This translates into CASSLRSTGELFF.

This clonotype was detected only a few times. This chain uses TRBV14 with TRBJ2-1; D may correspond to TRBD1 or TRBD2 (5 bases each). The CDR3 spans 16 residues. Trimming shortened V by 3 bases and J by 5 bases, and 17 bases separated the two germline ends. CDR1 is SGHDN, CDR2 FVKESK, per germline. CDR3 protein: CASSQGQGRMNNEQFF. CDR3 nucleotide sequence: TGTGCCAGCAGCCAGGGGCAGGGACGGATGAACAATGAGCAGTTCTTC. The full variable domain, rest sourced from reference TRBV14 and TRBJ2-1, is EAGVTQFPSHSVIEKGQTVTLRCDPISGHDNLYWYRRVMGKEIKFLLHFVKESKQDESGMPNNRFLAERTGGTYSTLKVQPAELEDSGVYFCASSQGQGRMNNEQFFGPGTRLTVL.

This clonotype was seen a few times. The chain recombines TRBV19 with TRBJ1-5; D remains ambiguous. The CDR3 has 14 amino acids. V dropped 4 bases and J dropped 0 bases, with 7 bases sitting between them. From germline, CDR1 is LNHDA and CDR2 SQIVND (reference sequence). CDR3 DNA: TGTGCCAGTAGTACATCGGGTAGCAATCAGCCCCAGCATTTT. This translates into CASSTSGSNQPQHF.

This clonotype was counted many times. This chain links TRBV2 with TRBJ1-5; the D is unclear. V was cut by 6 bases and J by 2 bases, with 11 bases left in between. This CDR3 has 14 amino acids. The germline V gene encodes CDR1 SNHLY and CDR2 FYNNEI. The CDR3 reads CASRGDGRNQPQHF. The CDR3 DNA reads TGTGCCAGCAGGGGCGACGGTCGCAATCAGCCCCAGCATTTT. The whole variable domain, remainder taken from reference TRBV2 and TRBJ1-5, is EPEVTQTPSHQVTQMGQEVILRCVPISNHLYFYWYRQILGQKVEFLVSFYNNEISEKSEIFDDQFSVERPDGSNFTLKIRSTKLEDSAMYFCASRGDGRNQPQHFGDGTRLSIL.

The chain uses TRBV20-1 and TRBJ2-4, with a weak D call TRBD1 (6 bases). Germline CDR1 is DFQATT and CDR2 is SNEGSKA (reference sequence). This CDR3 region has 13 residues. V was trimmed by 5 bases and J by 4 bases, leaving 12 bases between them. Here the CDR3 reads CSASPDSKNIQYF. CDR3 coding DNA: TGCAGTGCTTCCCCGGACAGTAAAAACATTCAGTACTTC.

This clonotype occurred many times. The rearrangement uses TRBV7-2 and TRBJ2-7; tentatively, D is TRBD1 (6 bases). The CDR3 is 14 amino acids. The germline CDR1 and CDR2 sequences are SGHTA and FQGNSA. Trimming stripped 4 bases from V and 2 bases from J, with 12 bases between. CDR3 bases: TGTGCCAGCAGCTCGGACAGTAGAGCCTACGAGCAGTACTTC. As protein: CASSSDSRAYEQYF.

This clonotype has just a few counts. The junction departs from germline at one end; a sequencing error may be responsible. This sequence joins TRBV28 and TRBJ2-7, with TRBD2 as a possible D gene (7 bases). CDR1 MDHEN and CDR2 SYDVKM come from the germline V gene. The CDR3 is made up of 12 amino acids. CDR3 in amino acids: CASSLGGHLGNF. CDR3 bases: TGTGCCAGCAGTTTGGGGGGGCATCTTGGAAACTTC. Full variable domain (rest looked up from reference TRBV28 and TRBJ2-7): DVKVTQSSRYLVKRTGEKVFLECVQDMDHENMFWYRQDPGLGLRLIYFSYDVKMKEKGDIPEGYSVSREKKERFSLILESASTNQTSMYLCASSLGGHLGNFGPGTRLTVT.

This clonotype appeared many times. The chain couples TRBV7-6 to TRBJ2-6; D call uncertain. Trimming removed 3 bases at V and 0 bases at J, with 12 bases between. There are 17 residues in the CDR3. Germline assignment: CDR1 SGHVS and CDR2 FNYEAQ. The DNA of the CDR3 is TGTGCCAGCAGCTTGACACGATCCTCCTCTGGGGCCAACGTCCTGACTTTC. Amino acid sequence: CASSLTRSSSGANVLTF. Full variable domain (rest looked up from reference TRBV7-6 and TRBJ2-6): GAGVSQSPRYKVTKRGQDVALRCDPISGHVSLYWYRQALGQGPEFLTYFNYEAQQDKSGLPNDRFSAERPEGSISTLTIQRTEQRDSAMYRCASSLTRSSSGANVLTFGAGSRLTVL.

The chain uses TRBV7-3 and TRBJ2-1; the match to TRBD1 covers 8 bases. V dropped 4 bases and J dropped 4; count of bases not matched to a gene: 6. The CDR3 loop spans 15 amino acids. The germline gives CDR1 SGHTA, CDR2 FQGTGA. DNA for the CDR3: TGTGCCAGCAGCTCTGTTGGACAGGGATACAATGAGCAGTTCTTC. This encodes CASSSVGQGYNEQFF. Full variable domain (rest looked up from reference TRBV7-3 and TRBJ2-1): GAGVSQTPSNKVTEKGKYVELRCDPISGHTALYWYRQSLGQGPEFLIYFQGTGAADDSGLPNDRFFAVRPEGSVSTLKIQRTERGDSAVYLCASSSVGQGYNEQFFGPGTRLTVL.

There are a few counts of this clonotype. The chain combines TRBV2 with TRBJ1-1, with D perhaps matching TRBD1 (6 bases). CDR3 length: 13 residues. Germline V CDR1 and CDR2: SNHLY, FYNNEI. V gave up 9 bases and J gave up 1 base, with 12 bases separating them. The CDR3 DNA reads TGTGCCAGGACCCTGGACAGGAACACTGAAGCTTTCTTT. Translated: CARTLDRNTEAFF.

This clonotype was counted ten times or more. In DNA form, the CDR3 reads TGTGCCAGCAGCCCCCCGGGGGCTAGCGGACAAGAGACCCAGTACTTC. Residues: CASSPPGASGQETQYF. The chain is built from TRBV7-2 and TRBJ2-5; D possibly corresponds to TRBD2 (7 bases). V lost 5 bases to trimming and J lost 2 bases, with 18 bases between them. This CDR3 has 16 amino acids. CDR1 and CDR2 from the germline V gene are SGHTA and FQGNSA.

The gene calls are TRBV7-2 and TRBJ2-5; TRBD1 aligns across 7 bases. The CDR3 totals 15 residues. Trimming cost V 6 bases and J 5 bases; bases outside gene matches: 12. From germline, CDR1 is SGHTA and CDR2 FQGNSA. The chain's CDR3 is CASRRTGASVETQYF. As DNA, the CDR3 is TGTGCCAGCAGGCGTACAGGGGCCTCCGTGGAGACCCAGTACTTC.

This clonotype was detected a few times. CDR3 amino acids: CSAATGISNQPQHF. The DNA for the CDR3 is TGCAGTGCTGCGACAGGGATTAGCAATCAGCCCCAGCATTTT. This rearrangement joins TRBV20-1 to TRBJ1-5; 7 nucleotides match TRBD1. V was pared by 5 bases and J by 0 bases, with 4 bases of the junction left unmatched. This CDR3 has 14 amino acids. CDR1 DFQATT and CDR2 SNEGSKA come from the germline V gene (reference sequence).

This clonotype was detected only a few times. The chain uses TRBV23-1 and TRBJ2-5; D may match TRBD1 or TRBD2 (5 bases each). TRBV23-1 is annotated as an ORF whose role is uncertain. Trimming took off 4 bases at V and 5 bases at J, with 17 bases between the two ends. This CDR3 is 15 amino acids long. CDR3 in DNA: TGCGCCAGCAGTCTCAGCTTTAGATGGGGGGAGACCCAGTACTTC. Translation gives CASSLSFRWGETQYF.

This clonotype was observed at least ten times. The gene calls are TRBV12-3 or TRBV12-4 and TRBJ2-5; tentative D call: TRBD2 (5 bases). This CDR3 contains 13 residues. Trimming took 3 bases from V and 7 from J, leaving 12 bases between them. The DNA of the CDR3 is TGTGCCAGCAGTTTTACGGGAAAGGGGACCCAGTACTTC. Encoded protein: CASSFTGKGTQYF.